The sequence of this TCR beta chain was determined in a study of cytomegalovirus exposure and HLA in healthy donors. Overall study context: The early release's HLA-typed donors yielded roughly 85 million unique TCRs.

Primers for the PCR totalled 60 Vbeta and 13 Jbeta. Produced via immunoSEQ multiplex PCR; TCRdb's table is partial and in-frame only. The sample has some 75,000 clones, around 78% seen once. This clone was picked up a small number of times. Trimming cost V 3 bases and J 7 bases, with 13 bases left between them. CDR3 length: 14 amino acids. Germline values: CDR1 SNHLY, CDR2 FYNNEI. The gene calls are TRBV2 and TRBJ1-5; a possible D gene is TRBD1 (6 bases). The TCR comes from a man aged 18 to 29 in good health and CMV-seropositive. Material for sequencing was PBMCs. The CDR3 reads CASSDEGDGQPQHF. The CDR3 DNA sequence: TGTGCCAGCAGTGACGAGGGGGACGGGCAGCCCCAGCATTTT.